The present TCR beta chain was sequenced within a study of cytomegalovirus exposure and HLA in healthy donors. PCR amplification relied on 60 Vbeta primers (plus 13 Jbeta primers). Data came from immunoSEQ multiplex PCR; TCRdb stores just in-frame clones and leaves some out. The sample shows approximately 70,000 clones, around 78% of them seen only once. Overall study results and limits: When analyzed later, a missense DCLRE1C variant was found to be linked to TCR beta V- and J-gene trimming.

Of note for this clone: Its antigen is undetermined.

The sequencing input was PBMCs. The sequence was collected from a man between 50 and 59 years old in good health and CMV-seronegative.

Here the CDR3 reads CASSQQPSGRLHEQYF. In DNA, the CDR3 is TGCGCCAGCAGCCAACAGCCTAGCGGGAGGCTCCACGAGCAGTACTTC. The gene calls are TRBV4-1 and TRBJ2-7; 11 positions agree with TRBD2. The germline CDR1 and CDR2 sequences are MGHRA and YSYEKL. Trimming at V came to 2 bases and at J to 5 bases, leaving 8 bases not matched to a gene. This CDR3 region has 16 residues.